A selection of T cell receptor beta chains follows, all from one sample in a study of graft-versus-host responses after intestinal transplantation. The table came from immunoSEQ multiplex PCR; TCRdb's copy has only in-frame clones and leaves some out. This table holds approximately 90,000 clones, just over 90% found once. No antigen has been identified for these receptors. The sequencing here drew on unstimulated CD8+ T cells sorted from spleen or lymph node cells, taken before intestinal transplant. The receptors originated from a human donor who received an intestinal transplant. Each CDR3 is given with its conserved first and last residue. D genes are given only for firm matches. Clone size is not always given. Where it is, it says once, few, many or a class for expanded clones.

v_gene: TRBV11-2; abundance: -; d_gene: -; j_gene: TRBJ2-7; CDR3nt: TGTGCCAGCATCGTTGCAGGGGCTTCATACGAGCAGTACTTC; CDR3aa: CASIVAGASYEQYF
v_gene: TRBV11-2; abundance: few; d_gene: TRBD2; j_gene: TRBJ2-7; CDR3nt: TGTGCCAGCGACTCTGCCGGGACTAGCGGGGGTTTTAGCTACGAGCAGTACTTC; CDR3aa: CASDSAGTSGGFSYEQYF
v_gene: TRBV7-2; abundance: -; d_gene: -; j_gene: TRBJ1-2; CDR3nt: TGTGCCAGCGGGTGGGTTTGGGCCGAAACCCCTTATGGCTACACCTTC; CDR3aa: CASGWVWAETPYGYTF
v_gene: TRBV6-5; abundance: -; d_gene: -; j_gene: TRBJ2-1; CDR3nt: TGTGCCAGCAGTTACTTTGGGGCTGGCAATGAGCAGTTCTTC; CDR3aa: CASSYFGAGNEQFF
v_gene: TRBV19; abundance: -; d_gene: TRBD1; j_gene: TRBJ2-7; CDR3nt: TGTGCCAGTAGTTCCATGACAGGGGTCCTCTCCTACGAGCAGTACTTC; CDR3aa: CASSSMTGVLSYEQYF
v_gene: TRBV4-3; abundance: -; d_gene: -; j_gene: TRBJ1-4; CDR3nt: TGCGCCAGCAGCCAAGAACCCCAGCGGCTGAATGAAAAACTGTTTTTT; CDR3aa: CASSQEPQRLNEKLFF
v_gene: TRBV30; abundance: -; d_gene: -; j_gene: TRBJ2-1; CDR3nt: TGTGCCTGGAGCGACCGGGTCAGGGGTCCCGAAGGGGATGAGCAGTTCTTC; CDR3aa: CAWSDRVRGPEGDEQFF
v_gene: TRBV4-3; abundance: once; d_gene: -; j_gene: TRBJ2-7; CDR3nt: TGCGCCAGCAGCCGGGGGGACTCCTACGAGCAGTACTTC; CDR3aa: CASSRGDSYEQYF
v_gene: TRBV7-9; abundance: -; d_gene: -; j_gene: TRBJ2-5; CDR3nt: TGTGCCAGCAGCTTATCACAGGAACAAGAGACCCAGTACTTC; CDR3aa: CASSLSQEQETQYF
v_gene: TRBV27; abundance: -; d_gene: TRBD2; j_gene: TRBJ2-3; CDR3nt: TGTGCCAGCAGGAGCGGGAGCTACACAGATACGCAGTATTTT; CDR3aa: CASRSGSYTDTQYF
v_gene: TRBV4-3; abundance: -; d_gene: -; j_gene: TRBJ2-1; CDR3nt: TGCGCCAGCAGCAAACACAGGGAATCCTACAATGAGCAGTTCTTC; CDR3aa: CASSKHRESYNEQFF
v_gene: TRBV7-6; abundance: -; d_gene: -; j_gene: TRBJ2-3; CDR3nt: TGTGCCAGCAGCACAGCCGAAGGGAGAGCCGAAGGGAACACAGATACGCAGTATTTT; CDR3aa: CASSTAEGRAEGNTDTQYF
v_gene: TRBV5-6; abundance: -; d_gene: -; j_gene: TRBJ2-2; CDR3nt: TGTGCCAGCAGCTTGCGGGACACCGGGGAGCTGTTTTTT; CDR3aa: CASSLRDTGELFF
v_gene: TRBV6-4; abundance: -; d_gene: TRBD2; j_gene: TRBJ2-3; CDR3nt: TGTGCCAGCAGTAAAGCGGGGGTGGACACAGATACGCAGTATTTT; CDR3aa: CASSKAGVDTDTQYF
v_gene: TRBV4-3; abundance: -; d_gene: TRBD1; j_gene: TRBJ2-6; CDR3nt: TGCGCCAGCAGCCAAGTGGTGGGACAGGGGGCTTTCTCTGGGGCCAACGTCCTGACTTTC; CDR3aa: CASSQVVGQGAFSGANVLTF
v_gene: TRBV7-9; abundance: -; d_gene: TRBD1; j_gene: TRBJ2-2; CDR3nt: TGTGCCAGCAGCTCGTCCCGGGACAGTTCCGGGGAGCTGTTTTTT; CDR3aa: CASSSSRDSSGELFF
v_gene: TRBV12-5; abundance: -; d_gene: -; j_gene: TRBJ1-6; CDR3nt: TGTGCTAGTGGTTTGGTACCAGGGACTGAGAGCTCCTATAATTCACCCCTCCACTTT; CDR3aa: CASGLVPGTESSYNSPLHF
v_gene: TRBV28; abundance: -; d_gene: TRBD1; j_gene: TRBJ1-1; CDR3nt: TGTGCCAGCAGTTTAGAAGGGACAGGGTTGAACACTGAAGCTTTCTTT; CDR3aa: CASSLEGTGLNTEAFF
v_gene: TRBV6-4; abundance: -; d_gene: -; j_gene: TRBJ2-2; CDR3nt: TGTGCCAGCAGTGGCACTAGTGAGGCCGGGGAGCTGTTTTTT; CDR3aa: CASSGTSEAGELFF
v_gene: TRBV15; abundance: -; d_gene: -; j_gene: TRBJ1-4; CDR3nt: TGTGCCACCAGCGGCCCAGGGAGGAACGGTGAAAAACTGTTTTTT; CDR3aa: CATSGPGRNGEKLFF
v_gene: TRBV30; abundance: -; d_gene: TRBD1; j_gene: TRBJ1-4; CDR3nt: TGTGCCTGGACGAGGGGACAGACTAATGAAAAACTGTTTTTT; CDR3aa: CAWTRGQTNEKLFF
v_gene: TRBV7-9; abundance: -; d_gene: -; j_gene: TRBJ1-5; CDR3nt: TGTGCCAGCAGCTCGGGAGGGGACCCCAATCAGCCCCAGCATTTT; CDR3aa: CASSSGGDPNQPQHF
v_gene: TRBV7-2; abundance: -; d_gene: TRBD1; j_gene: TRBJ1-6; CDR3nt: TGTGCCAGCAGCTTAGCAGGGGGCCTAAGGTCACCCCTCCACTTT; CDR3aa: CASSLAGGLRSPLHF
v_gene: TRBV5-1; abundance: -; d_gene: TRBD1; j_gene: TRBJ2-7; CDR3nt: TGCGCCAGCAGCCCCTGGACAGGGGGGAACTACGAGCAGTACTTC; CDR3aa: CASSPWTGGNYEQYF
v_gene: TRBV5-1; abundance: few; d_gene: -; j_gene: TRBJ1-1; CDR3nt: TGCGCCAGCACCTCGCCGGACAGAACGAACACTGAAGCTTTCTTT; CDR3aa: CASTSPDRTNTEAFF
v_gene: TRBV6-5; abundance: -; d_gene: -; j_gene: TRBJ1-2; CDR3nt: TGTGCCAGCAGTTACGCGCGAGAGGGAGGCTACACCTTC; CDR3aa: CASSYAREGGYTF
v_gene: TRBV19; abundance: -; d_gene: TRBD1; j_gene: TRBJ1-6; CDR3nt: TGTGCCAGTAGTATATCGCTGACAGGGTATTCACCCCTCCACTTT; CDR3aa: CASSISLTGYSPLHF
v_gene: TRBV27; abundance: -; d_gene: -; j_gene: TRBJ2-7; CDR3nt: TGTGCCAGCAGTCCAACCCTCGAAGGAGCCGAGCAGTACTTC; CDR3aa: CASSPTLEGAEQYF
v_gene: TRBV6-5; abundance: -; d_gene: TRBD1; j_gene: TRBJ2-7; CDR3nt: TGTGCCAGCAGTTGGGGACAGGGGTTCTCCTACGAGCAGTACTTC; CDR3aa: CASSWGQGFSYEQYF
v_gene: TRBV7-8; abundance: -; d_gene: -; j_gene: TRBJ1-3; CDR3nt: TGTGCCAGCGGCCGGTCGGAGGGGCAAGAAGGAAACACCATATATTTT; CDR3aa: CASGRSEGQEGNTIYF
v_gene: TRBV6-5; abundance: -; d_gene: TRBD1; j_gene: TRBJ1-1; CDR3nt: TGTGCCAGCAGTCTCACAGGGGGAAGGGCCACTGAAGCTTTCTTT; CDR3aa: CASSLTGGRATEAFF
v_gene: TRBV27; abundance: -; d_gene: -; j_gene: TRBJ2-7; CDR3nt: TGTGCCAGCAGTCCCGCCCCGGGGGAGCAGTACTTC; CDR3aa: CASSPAPGEQYF
v_gene: TRBV7-2; abundance: once; d_gene: TRBD1; j_gene: TRBJ1-6; CDR3nt: TGTGCCAGCAGCCCAAGGGGGACAGGGATAGATTCACCCCTCCACTTT; CDR3aa: CASSPRGTGIDSPLHF
v_gene: TRBV19; abundance: -; d_gene: -; j_gene: TRBJ1-2; CDR3nt: TGTGCCAGTAGTAAGGACACCACGCCCGATGGCTACACCTTC; CDR3aa: CASSKDTTPDGYTF
v_gene: TRBV21-1; abundance: -; d_gene: -; j_gene: TRBJ1-2; CDR3nt: TGTGCCAGCAGCAAAGGGGCGGGGCAGACCTTTAACTATGGCTACACCTTC; CDR3aa: CASSKGAGQTFNYGYTF
v_gene: TRBV5-1; abundance: -; d_gene: TRBD1; j_gene: TRBJ2-1; CDR3nt: TGCGCCAGTTCCGGGACAGGGTCTAACAATGAGCAGTTCTTC; CDR3aa: CASSGTGSNNEQFF
v_gene: TRBV19; abundance: -; d_gene: -; j_gene: TRBJ2-3; CDR3nt: TGTGCCAGTAGTATAGATCTCGGCAGGGGCGGCACAGATACGCAGTATTTT; CDR3aa: CASSIDLGRGGTDTQYF
v_gene: TRBV27; abundance: -; d_gene: -; j_gene: TRBJ2-7; CDR3nt: TGTGCCAGCAGTCCCCACAAATTGGGGGGTGAGTACTTC; CDR3aa: CASSPHKLGGEYF
v_gene: TRBV7-8; abundance: -; d_gene: TRBD1; j_gene: TRBJ1-1; CDR3nt: TGTGCCAGCAGCTCCCAGGGGGCTGAAGCTTTCTTT; CDR3aa: CASSSQGAEAFF
v_gene: TRBV29-1; abundance: -; d_gene: TRBD1; j_gene: TRBJ1-2; CDR3nt: TGCAGCGCGATCACAGGGGCGCGAGGCTACACCTTC; CDR3aa: CSAITGARGYTF
v_gene: TRBV4-1; abundance: -; d_gene: TRBD1; j_gene: TRBJ2-5; CDR3nt: TGCGCCAGCAAGATCGGGACAGGGTCAGAGACCCAGTACTTC; CDR3aa: CASKIGTGSETQYF
v_gene: TRBV7-2; abundance: few; d_gene: -; j_gene: TRBJ2-3; CDR3nt: TGTGCCAGCACTGGGGCGGGGTCCACAGATACGCAGTATTTT; CDR3aa: CASTGAGSTDTQYF
v_gene: TRBV12-5; abundance: -; d_gene: TRBD2; j_gene: TRBJ2-3; CDR3nt: TGTGCTAGTATAGAGCGGGGGATGACAGATACGCAGTATTTT; CDR3aa: CASIERGMTDTQYF
v_gene: TRBV2; abundance: -; d_gene: -; j_gene: TRBJ1-1; CDR3nt: TGTGCCAGCAGTGAGGGGTCAGGGCCGAGCACTGAAGCTTTCTTT; CDR3aa: CASSEGSGPSTEAFF
v_gene: TRBV25-1; abundance: -; d_gene: -; j_gene: TRBJ1-2; CDR3nt: TGTGCCAGCAGTGCGACGGTGGAGGGCTACACCTTC; CDR3aa: CASSATVEGYTF
v_gene: TRBV6-5; abundance: -; d_gene: TRBD1; j_gene: TRBJ1-1; CDR3nt: TGTGCCAGCACTACAGGGGACAGTACTGAAGCTTTCTTT; CDR3aa: CASTTGDSTEAFF